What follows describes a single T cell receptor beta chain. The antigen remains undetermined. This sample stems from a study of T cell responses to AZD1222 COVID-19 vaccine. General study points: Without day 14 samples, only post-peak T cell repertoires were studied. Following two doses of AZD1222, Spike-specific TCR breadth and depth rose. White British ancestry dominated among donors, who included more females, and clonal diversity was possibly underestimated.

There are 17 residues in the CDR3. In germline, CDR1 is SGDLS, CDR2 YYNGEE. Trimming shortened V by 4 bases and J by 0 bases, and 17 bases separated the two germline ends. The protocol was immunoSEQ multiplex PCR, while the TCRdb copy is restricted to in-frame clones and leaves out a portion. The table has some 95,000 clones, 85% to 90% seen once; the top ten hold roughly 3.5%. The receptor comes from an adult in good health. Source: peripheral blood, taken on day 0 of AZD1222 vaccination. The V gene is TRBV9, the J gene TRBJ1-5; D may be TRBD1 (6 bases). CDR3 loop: CASSHPYRAYSNQPQHF. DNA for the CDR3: TGTGCCAGCAGCCACCCGTACAGGGCGTATAGCAATCAGCCCCAGCATTTT.